This T cell receptor beta chain appears in the sequencing data of a study of identical twins. TCRdb reanalysed the 5' RACE reads using MiXCR and keeps one entry per CDR3 protein. Among around 200,000 distinct CDR3 sequences listed, around a tenth were seen once. Germline V CDR1 and CDR2: KGHSH, LQKENI. CDR3 size: 13 residues. The V segment lost 6 bases and the J segment 7 bases; nucleotides outside the gene matches: 8. This clonotype has only a few counts. This sequence originates from a woman younger than 35 in good health. Input material: memory (CD45RO+) T cells sorted from blood. The chain recombines TRBV18 with TRBJ1-1; 7 nucleotides align to TRBD1. The CDR3 reads CASSRDRVNEAFF. For the CDR3, the DNA is TGTGCCAGCTCTCGCGACAGGGTCAATGAAGCTTTCTTT.